The rows below give T cell receptor beta chains drawn from one sample of a study of CD8+CD57+ T cells in acquired aplastic anemia. From the reads, TCRdb called clonotypes with MiXCR, one entry per CDR3 protein. The sample has about 150,000 distinct CDR3 sequences; less than 45% are singletons. Sequenced input: sorted CD4+, CD8+, or CD8+CD57+ T cells (not recorded which) from PBMCs. All receptors derive from a human donor in good health, serving as a control. The CDR3 runs from the conserved cysteine through the conserved F or W. The order of the fields is D gene, clone size, J gene, V gene, CDR3 protein, CDR3 DNA. D genes are given only for firm matches. Clone size is shown for a subset of rows, as once, few, many or a class of expanded clone.

d_call: TRBD1; clone_size: many; j_call: TRBJ2-7; v_call: TRBV10-2; cdr3_aa: CASTTGVSYEQYF; cdr3_nt: TGCGCCAGCACCACAGGGGTATCCTACGAGCAGTACTTC
d_call: .; clone_size: .; j_call: TRBJ1-1; v_call: TRBV7-9; cdr3_aa: CASSLGGSRNTEAFF; cdr3_nt: TGTGCCAGCAGCTTAGGCGGCAGTAGGAACACTGAAGCTTTCTTT
d_call: .; clone_size: .; j_call: TRBJ2-3; v_call: TRBV10-3; cdr3_aa: CAIGEGGTDTQYF; cdr3_nt: TGTGCCATCGGTGAGGGGGGCACAGATACGCAGTATTTT
d_call: TRBD2; clone_size: many; j_call: TRBJ2-2; v_call: TRBV7-6; cdr3_aa: CASSIGGGTGELFF; cdr3_nt: TGTGCCAGCAGCATCGGCGGGGGAACCGGGGAGCTGTTTTTT
d_call: TRBD2; clone_size: many; j_call: TRBJ2-3; v_call: TRBV20-1; cdr3_aa: CSARPTSGGGADTQYF; cdr3_nt: TGCAGTGCCAGACCTACTAGCGGGGGGGGGGCAGATACGCAGTATTTT
d_call: .; clone_size: many; j_call: TRBJ1-1; v_call: TRBV20-1; cdr3_aa: CSAPPEGIMNTEAFF; cdr3_nt: TGCAGTGCCCCCCCTGAGGGAATAATGAACACTGAAGCTTTCTTT
d_call: TRBD1; clone_size: .; j_call: TRBJ1-6; v_call: TRBV10-2; cdr3_aa: CASKEIGTGGSPLHF; cdr3_nt: TGCGCCAGTAAGGAGATAGGGACAGGGGGGTCACCCCTCCACTTT
d_call: TRBD2; clone_size: many; j_call: TRBJ2-3; v_call: TRBV29-1; cdr3_aa: CSVEEGLSPTDTQYF; cdr3_nt: TGCAGCGTTGAAGAGGGACTAAGTCCCACAGATACGCAGTATTTT
d_call: TRBD1; clone_size: many; j_call: TRBJ1-2; v_call: TRBV20-1; cdr3_aa: CSARTTGRYGYTF; cdr3_nt: TGCAGTGCTAGAACGACAGGGAGGTATGGCTACACCTTC
d_call: .; clone_size: .; j_call: TRBJ2-7; v_call: TRBV6-1; cdr3_aa: CASSQGGAGNYEQYF; cdr3_nt: TGTGCCAGCAGCCAAGGCGGGGCCGGGAACTACGAGCAGTACTTC
d_call: .; clone_size: many; j_call: TRBJ1-1; v_call: TRBV6-6; cdr3_aa: CASSYSSWGNTEAFF; cdr3_nt: TGTGCCAGCAGTTACTCGTCTTGGGGGAACACTGAAGCTTTCTTT
d_call: TRBD2; clone_size: .; j_call: TRBJ2-5; v_call: TRBV7-3; cdr3_aa: CASSTPGGEETQYF; cdr3_nt: TGTGCCAGCAGCACTCCTGGGGGGGAAGAGACCCAGTACTTC
d_call: .; clone_size: .; j_call: TRBJ2-7; v_call: TRBV2; cdr3_aa: CASRTDSYEQYF; cdr3_nt: TGTGCCAGCCGGACGGACTCCTACGAGCAGTACTTC
d_call: .; clone_size: .; j_call: TRBJ2-7; v_call: TRBV15; cdr3_aa: CATSRVDGTPYEQYF; cdr3_nt: TGTGCCACCAGCAGGGTAGACGGGACCCCCTACGAGCAGTACTTC
d_call: .; clone_size: .; j_call: TRBJ1-5; v_call: TRBV25-1; cdr3_aa: CASSEGGRSNQPQHF; cdr3_nt: TGTGCCAGCAGTGAAGGAGGAAGGAGCAATCAGCCCCAGCATTTT
d_call: TRBD2; clone_size: many; j_call: TRBJ2-3; v_call: TRBV10-1; cdr3_aa: CASSDQRGVTDTQYF; cdr3_nt: TGCGCCAGCAGTGATCAGCGGGGGGTGACAGATACGCAGTATTTT
d_call: .; clone_size: .; j_call: TRBJ1-3; v_call: TRBV20-1; cdr3_aa: CSASWRGVSGNTIYF; cdr3_nt: TGCAGTGCTAGCTGGCGGGGAGTCTCTGGAAACACCATATATTTT
d_call: TRBD1; clone_size: .; j_call: TRBJ1-1; v_call: TRBV10-3; cdr3_aa: CAISEPGQGNAEAFF; cdr3_nt: TGTGCCATCAGTGAGCCGGGACAGGGTAACGCTGAAGCTTTCTTT
d_call: .; clone_size: .; j_call: TRBJ2-1; v_call: TRBV6-1; cdr3_aa: CASSEYGRYNEQFF; cdr3_nt: TGTGCCAGCAGTGAATACGGCAGGTACAATGAGCAGTTCTTC
d_call: .; clone_size: .; j_call: TRBJ1-2; v_call: TRBV9; cdr3_aa: CASSPPQEGYYGYTF; cdr3_nt: TGTGCCAGCAGCCCCCCCCAAGAGGGCTACTATGGCTACACCTTC
d_call: .; clone_size: many; j_call: TRBJ1-2; v_call: TRBV20-1; cdr3_aa: CSARVSTRVSSVDGYTF; cdr3_nt: TGCAGTGCTAGAGTTTCTACCAGGGTCAGCTCAGTCGATGGCTACACCTTC
d_call: TRBD2; clone_size: many; j_call: TRBJ2-7; v_call: TRBV7-2; cdr3_aa: CASSLAVGTTSGIYEQYF; cdr3_nt: TGTGCCAGCAGCTTAGCAGTGGGGACTACTAGCGGGATCTACGAGCAGTACTTC
d_call: .; clone_size: .; j_call: TRBJ1-5; v_call: TRBV2; cdr3_aa: CASRSGSDQPQHF; cdr3_nt: TGTGCCAGCAGGTCGGGGAGCGATCAGCCCCAGCATTTT
d_call: .; clone_size: .; j_call: TRBJ2-5; v_call: TRBV27; cdr3_aa: CATSDRYQETQYF; cdr3_nt: TGTGCCACCAGTGACCGATACCAAGAGACCCAGTACTTC
d_call: TRBD1; clone_size: many; j_call: TRBJ1-6; v_call: TRBV7-8; cdr3_aa: CASSLTGGGNSPLHF; cdr3_nt: TGTGCCAGCAGTCTTACAGGGGGTGGTAATTCACCCCTCCACTTT
d_call: .; clone_size: .; j_call: TRBJ1-2; v_call: TRBV24-1; cdr3_aa: CATSDLHVAGGGYTF; cdr3_nt: TGTGCCACCAGTGATTTGCACGTTGCAGGCGGGGGCTACACCTTC
d_call: .; clone_size: .; j_call: TRBJ1-2; v_call: TRBV12-3/TRBV12-4; cdr3_aa: CASSLGHPYGYTF; cdr3_nt: TGTGCCAGCAGTTTGGGACACCCCTATGGCTACACCTTC
d_call: TRBD2; clone_size: many; j_call: TRBJ2-3; v_call: TRBV19; cdr3_aa: CASSVGAGTDTQYF; cdr3_nt: TGTGCCAGTAGTGTTGGAGCGGGAACAGATACGCAGTATTTT
d_call: .; clone_size: few; j_call: TRBJ2-2; v_call: TRBV6-5; cdr3_aa: CASSSERLLGTGELFF; cdr3_nt: TGTGCCAGCAGTTCGGAGAGGCTATTGGGGACCGGGGAGCTGTTTTTT
d_call: .; clone_size: many; j_call: TRBJ2-5; v_call: TRBV5-1; cdr3_aa: CASGSLGETQYF; cdr3_nt: TGCGCCAGCGGGAGTTTAGGGGAGACCCAGTACTTC
d_call: .; clone_size: .; j_call: TRBJ1-1; v_call: TRBV5-6; cdr3_aa: CASSLLVGSTEAFF; cdr3_nt: TGTGCCAGCAGCTTACTAGTGGGGAGCACTGAAGCTTTCTTT
d_call: TRBD1; clone_size: few; j_call: TRBJ1-2; v_call: TRBV2; cdr3_aa: CASSLLQGHGYTF; cdr3_nt: TGTGCCAGCAGCCTGTTACAGGGGCATGGCTACACCTTC
d_call: .; clone_size: many; j_call: TRBJ2-1; v_call: TRBV12-3/TRBV12-4; cdr3_aa: CASSLGQGSYNEQFF; cdr3_nt: TGCGCCAGCAGCTTGGGTCAGGGATCCTACAATGAGCAGTTCTTC
d_call: TRBD2; clone_size: .; j_call: TRBJ2-3; v_call: TRBV20-1; cdr3_aa: CSAVLAPTDTQYF; cdr3_nt: TGCAGTGCTGTACTAGCGCCCACAGATACGCAGTATTTT